The 29 T cell receptor beta chains below were found in one sample sequenced in a study of T cell clones after liver transplantation. Only in-frame clones appear in the TCRdb table, and some are missing; sequencing was by immunoSEQ multiplex PCR. The table includes 75,000 to 85,000 clones, over 65% detected once. The sample here was CD4+ T cells from blood, taken at the 22-month timepoint. These receptors were obtained from a human patient who received a liver transplant. The T cells may come from the graft donor.

The rearrangement joins TRBV18 to TRBJ2-3; D gene unclear. This CDR3 comprises 19 residues. The germline gives CDR1 KGHSH, CDR2 LQKENI. The ends were cut back, 3 bases at V and 2 bases at J, with 24 bases in the middle. The CDR3 region has the DNA TGTGCCAGCTCACCCCCGGATACGACTCGCGCGGTTATCACAGATACGCAGTATTTT. Protein: CASSPPDTTRAVITDTQYF.

The chain uses TRBV6-5 and TRBJ1-4; 10 nucleotides line up with TRBD1. With 4 bases clipped from V and 8 bases from J, the junction kept 7 bases outside the gene matches. The CDR3 has 15 amino acids. Germline values: CDR1 MNHEY, CDR2 SVGAGI. The CDR3 DNA reads TGTGCCAGCAGTTCCGGGACAGGGGTGAGGGAAAAACTGTTTTTT. Protein: CASSSGTGVREKLFF.

This chain joins TRBV11-2 and TRBJ1-4, with D perhaps TRBD1 (5 bases). Trimming left V 4 bases short and J 7 bases short, with 16 bases between. The CDR3 loop spans 15 amino acids. Germline loops: CDR1 SGHAT, CDR2 FQNNGV. CDR3 amino acids: CASSSGTLGGEKLFF. As DNA, the CDR3 is TGTGCCAGCAGCTCCGGGACTCTCGGGGGTGAAAAACTGTTTTTT.

The chain couples TRBV5-1 to TRBJ2-5, with D uncertain. The ends were cut back, 1 base at V and 4 bases at J, with 5 bases in the middle. The germline CDR1 and CDR2 sequences are SGHRS and YFSETQ. The CDR3 has 12 residues. This CDR3 is CASSLSRETQYF. CDR3 DNA sequence: TGCGCCAGCAGCTTGAGCCGAGAGACCCAGTACTTC.

The chain recombines TRBV28 with TRBJ1-2, with unresolved D. This CDR3 comprises 14 residues. Trimming left V 4 bases short and J 2 bases short, with 11 bases between. CDR1 is MDHEN, CDR2 SYDVKM, per germline. For the CDR3, the DNA is TGTGCCAGCAGTTCCGTACAGCTAAACTATGGCTACACCTTC. Translating it yields CASSSVQLNYGYTF.

This clone was counted once. The chain recombines TRBV2 with TRBJ2-7, with a tentative D call TRBD2 (5 bases). This CDR3 comprises 15 residues. The V and J ends lost 6 bases and 2 bases respectively, with 17 bases between them. Looked up from germline, CDR1 is SNHLY and CDR2 is FYNNEI. The CDR3 sequence: CASSPSSGRTYEQYF. CDR3 nucleotide sequence: TGTGCCAGCAGCCCGTCGAGCGGCCGCACCTACGAGCAGTACTTC.

V and J are TRBV19 and TRBJ2-3; tentatively, D is TRBD2 (5 bases). The CDR3 runs to 12 residues. V lost 4 bases and J lost 4, with 6 bases in between. Germline V gene data show CDR1 as LNHDA and CDR2 as SQIVND (reference sequence). CDR3 sequence: CASSSSADTQYF. CDR3 coding DNA: TGTGCCAGTAGTAGTAGCGCAGATACGCAGTATTTT.

The chain combines TRBV5-1 with TRBJ1-6; D gene uncertain. V dropped 0 bases and J dropped 7 bases, with 5 bases sitting between them. The CDR3 has 13 amino acids. Looked up from germline, CDR1 is SGHRS and CDR2 is YFSETQ. For the CDR3, the DNA is TGCGCCAGCAGCTTGGGACGGAATTCACCCCTCCACTTT. Translation: CASSLGRNSPLHF. The variable domain in full, with the rest retrieved from reference TRBV5-1 and TRBJ1-6, is KAGVTQTPRYLIKTRGQQVTLSCSPISGHRSVSWYQQTPGQGLQFLFEYFSETQRNKGNFPGRFSGRQFSNSRSEMNVSTLELGDSALYLCASSLGRNSPLHFGNGTRLTVT.

This chain connects TRBV25-1 to TRBJ2-5; D gene ambiguous. Deletions cut 4 bases from V and 5 bases from J, with 14 bases between. Germline values: CDR1 MGHDK, CDR2 SYGVNS. There are 14 residues in the CDR3. DNA of the CDR3: TGTGCCAGCAGTGGGCCGACGGAATTGGAGACCCAGTACTTC. Its protein is CASSGPTELETQYF.

The chain joins TRBV30 to TRBJ1-5; 9 bases are a match to TRBD1. V shed 1 base, J shed 0 bases, and the junction held 10 bases outside the gene matches. There are 18 residues in the CDR3. Germline-derived CDR1 and CDR2 are GTSNPN and SVGIG (reference sequence). The CDR3 region is CAWSAWEGDRASNQPQHF. Here the CDR3 DNA reads TGTGCCTGGAGTGCATGGGAGGGGGACAGGGCTAGCAATCAGCCCCAGCATTTT.

The J gene is TRBJ1-2, the V gene TRBV6-1; D is undetermined. V lost 7 bases and J 0 bases, leaving 12 bases between the germline ends. This CDR3 region has 14 residues. Germline V lookup: CDR1 MNHNS, CDR2 SASEGT. CDR3 DNA sequence: TGTGCCAGCATGGGTCCGAGGGCTAACTATGGCTACACCTTC. This translates into CASMGPRANYGYTF.

This sequence joins TRBV10-3 and TRBJ2-3; 8 bases fit TRBD1. V lost 6 bases and J lost 2; bases outside the gene matches: 4. Germline lookup yields CDR1 ENHRY and CDR2 SYGVKD. The CDR3 runs to 14 residues. The CDR3 bases are TGTGCCATCAGCGGGGACAGGTTCACAGATACGCAGTATTTT. Protein: CAISGDRFTDTQYF.

This clone came up once. The chain combines TRBV5-1 with TRBJ2-3, with TRBD2 identical over 9 bases. The trim removed 5 bases at V and 5 bases at J, leaving 9 bases unmatched. The CDR3 is 15 amino acids. The germline V gene has CDR1 SGHRS and CDR2 YFSETQ. In DNA form, the CDR3 reads TGCGCCAGCAGACTCGGGACTAGCAATGGAGATACGCAGTATTTT. Amino acid sequence: CASRLGTSNGDTQYF.

The chain employs TRBV6-6 and TRBJ1-2; D is ambiguous. The germline gives CDR1 MNHNY, CDR2 SVGAGI (reference sequence). The length of the CDR3 is 14 residues. Trimming removed 0 bases from V and 8 bases from J, with 13 bases in between. The CDR3 reads CASSYSALLRGYTF. The CDR3 bases are TGTGCCAGCAGTTACTCGGCTCTACTGAGAGGCTACACCTTC.

The V and J genes are TRBV5-8 and TRBJ2-6, with D possibly being TRBD1 (6 bases). V lost 3 bases and J 2 bases, leaving 15 bases between the germline ends. Germline CDR1 SGHTS, CDR2 YDEGEE. The CDR3 consists of 17 residues. CDR3 nucleotide sequence: TGTGCCAGCAGCTACGCCGACGCAGGGGCTGGGGCCAACGTCCTGACTTTC. It codes for CASSYADAGAGANVLTF.

The J gene is TRBJ2-5, the V gene TRBV29-1, with 8 positions matching TRBD1. Per germline, CDR1 SQVTM and CDR2 ANQGSEA. The V segment lost 5 bases and the J segment 1 base; nucleotides outside the gene matches: 3. This CDR3 has 13 residues. CDR3 amino acids: CSVWTGRQETQYF. The CDR3 DNA is TGCAGCGTTTGGACAGGGCGCCAAGAGACCCAGTACTTC.

The V gene is TRBV5-1, the J gene TRBJ1-2; D is uncertain. This CDR3 region has 13 residues. V lost 2 bases and J lost 3, with 8 bases in between. CDR1 and CDR2 (germline): SGHRS, YFSETQ. The CDR3 loop is CASSLDIHYGYTF. The CDR3, as DNA: TGCGCCAGCAGCTTAGACATTCACTATGGCTACACCTTC.

The rearrangement links TRBV9 to TRBJ2-2, with TRBD1 as a possible D gene (5 bases). Germline CDR1 reads SGDLS; CDR2 reads YYNGEE. The CDR3 has 15 amino acids. V was clipped by 1 base and J by 4 bases, with 11 bases between them. CDR3 nucleotides: TGTGCCAGCAGCGTACCAGGGCTCGGCACCGGGGAGCTGTTTTTT. Translation: CASSVPGLGTGELFF. Full variable domain (remainder filled in from reference TRBV9 and TRBJ2-2): DSGVTQTPKHLITATGQRVTLRCSPRSGDLSVYWYQQSLDQGLQFLIQYYNGEERAKGNILERFSAQQFPDLHSELNLSSLELGDSALYFCASSVPGLGTGELFFGEGSRLTVL.

The rearrangement joins TRBV7-6 to TRBJ2-2, with D perhaps assigned TRBD1 or TRBD2 (5 bases each). V gave up 4 bases and J gave up 3 bases, with 9 bases separating them. Germline V gene sequence: CDR1 SGHVS, CDR2 FNYEAQ. The CDR3 has 14 amino acids. The CDR3 spells CASSWGTYTGELFF. The CDR3 region has the DNA TGTGCCAGCAGCTGGGGGACCTACACCGGGGAGCTGTTTTTT.

The gene calls are TRBV18 and TRBJ2-7; TRBD1 matches at 9 bases. The junction had 13 bases not matched to a gene; V was cut back by 3 bases and J by 13 bases. This CDR3 region has 14 residues. Germline CDR1 reads KGHSH; CDR2 reads LQKENI. CDR3 nucleotides: TGTGCCAGCTCACCTAGGACAGGGGAAGAGGATATTTACTTC. Residues: CASSPRTGEEDIYF.

The J gene is TRBJ2-2, the V gene TRBV5-6; no clear D. The CDR3 length is 13 residues. Germline CDR1 and CDR2: SGHDT and YYEEEE. Trimming removed 0 bases from V and 3 bases from J, with 3 bases in between. This CDR3 is CASSLADTGELFF. The CDR3 region has the DNA TGTGCCAGCAGCTTGGCCGACACCGGGGAGCTGTTTTTT.

This chain connects TRBV25-1 to TRBJ1-1, with 7 nucleotides matching TRBD1. Germline V gene lookup returns CDR1 MGHDK and CDR2 SYGVNS. The CDR3 is made up of 13 amino acids. J gave up 5 bases and V 9 bases, and 9 bases lay outside the gene matches. In nucleotides, the CDR3 is TGTGCCAGTACTAGTACAGGGGCAACTGAAGCTTTCTTT. This gives the protein CASTSTGATEAFF.

This chain joins TRBV5-1 and TRBJ1-1; D gene uncertain. V shed 7 bases and J shed 2 bases, with 12 bases lying between them. This CDR3 is built from 13 residues. CDR1 and CDR2 (germline): SGHRS, YFSETQ. CDR3 DNA: TGCGCCAGCCGAGACGAGGGAAACACTGAAGCTTTCTTT. This encodes CASRDEGNTEAFF.

The CDR3 bases are TGTGCCAGCAGCCCCCGAACCACAGGGCCCGTTACACCCCTCCACTTT. Protein sequence: CASSPRTTGPVTPLHF. V and J are TRBV7-9 and TRBJ1-6, with a weak D call TRBD1 (6 bases). The CDR3 totals 16 residues. Trimming took off 5 bases at V and 11 bases at J, with 22 bases between the two ends. From germline, CDR1 is SEHNR and CDR2 FQNEAQ (reference sequence).

The chain couples TRBV9 to TRBJ2-7; D unresolved. CDR1 is SGDLS, CDR2 YYNGEE, per germline. The CDR3 runs to 14 residues. V dropped 0 bases and J dropped 0 bases, with 7 bases sitting between them. The CDR3 protein is CASSVAADSYEQYF. The CDR3 DNA reads TGTGCCAGCAGCGTAGCGGCAGACTCCTACGAGCAGTACTTC.

This chain uses TRBV19 with TRBJ2-5, with a possible D match to TRBD2 (5 bases). The CDR3 runs 14 residues. CDR1 is LNHDA, CDR2 SQIVND, per germline (reference sequence). V lost 4 bases and J lost 5, with 14 bases in between. CDR3 sequence: CASSTRRRWETQYF. Written as DNA, the CDR3 is TGTGCCAGTAGTACCCGGAGGAGGTGGGAGACCCAGTACTTC.

The chain couples TRBV6-5 to TRBJ1-2, with 8 bases that match TRBD1. CDR1 is MNHEY, CDR2 SVGAGI, per germline. This CDR3 contains 16 residues. The V and J ends lost 0 bases and 4 bases, in that order; junction bases with no gene match: 7. CDR3: CASSYSKAGGVYGYTF. CDR3 sequence (DNA): TGTGCCAGCAGTTACTCTAAGGCAGGGGGCGTCTATGGCTACACCTTC.

The V call is TRBV5-1, the J call TRBJ2-5; D possibly uses TRBD1 or TRBD2 (6 bases each). Trimming left V 0 bases short and J 1 base short, with 7 bases between. Germline CDR1 is SGHRS and CDR2 is YFSETQ. The CDR3 is 14 amino acids. This CDR3 is CASSLAGAQETQYF. The CDR3 coding sequence is TGCGCCAGCAGCTTGGCGGGGGCCCAAGAGACCCAGTACTTC.

The chain recombines TRBV10-3 with TRBJ2-2; weak D call: TRBD1 (6 bases). Germline V lookup: CDR1 ENHRY, CDR2 SYGVKD. The ends were cut back, 5 bases at V and 2 bases at J, with 9 bases in the middle. The CDR3 consists of 14 residues. The CDR3 sequence is CAISRDTNTGELFF. CDR3 in DNA: TGTGCCATCAGTAGGGACACCAACACCGGGGAGCTGTTTTTT.